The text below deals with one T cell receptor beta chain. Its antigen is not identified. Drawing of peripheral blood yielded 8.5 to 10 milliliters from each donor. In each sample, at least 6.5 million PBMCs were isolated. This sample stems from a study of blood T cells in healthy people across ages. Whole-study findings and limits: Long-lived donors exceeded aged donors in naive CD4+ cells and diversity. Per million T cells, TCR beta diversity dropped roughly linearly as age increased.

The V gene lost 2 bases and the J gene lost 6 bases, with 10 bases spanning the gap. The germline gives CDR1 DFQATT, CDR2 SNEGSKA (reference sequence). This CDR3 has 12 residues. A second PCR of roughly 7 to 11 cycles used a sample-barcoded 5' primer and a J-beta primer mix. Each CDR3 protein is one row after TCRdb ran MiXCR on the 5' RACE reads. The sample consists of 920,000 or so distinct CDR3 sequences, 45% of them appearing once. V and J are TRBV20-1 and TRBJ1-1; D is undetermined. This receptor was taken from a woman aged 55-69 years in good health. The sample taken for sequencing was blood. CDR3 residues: CSARSDGPEAFF. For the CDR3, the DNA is TGCAGTGCTAGATCGGACGGGCCTGAAGCTTTCTTT.